This TCR beta chain was sequenced in a study of long-term antiretroviral therapy in people with HIV. The assay used was immunoSEQ (version v3.0), run at survey level. Repertoires were generated with immunoSEQ multiplex PCR, while TCRdb's copy carries only in-frame clones and drops some. The sample gives over 10,000 clones, over 65% of which show up once; approximately 14% is in the top ten. The V and J ends lost 1 base and 2 bases respectively, with 7 bases between them. The germline gives CDR1 SGHDT, CDR2 YYEEEE. The CDR3 is 14 residues long. The study drew at least one pre-ART and at least two post-ART PBMC samples from every donor. Each specimen consisted of roughly 0.9-10 million cryopreserved PBMC prior to extraction of DNA.

The gene calls are TRBV5-6 and TRBJ1-3, with D possibly matching TRBD1 (5 bases). This receptor was identified in a young woman with HIV. The material was unsorted PBMCs, obtained 1.3 years after starting antiretroviral therapy. CDR3 in amino acids: CASSLTGPGNTIYF. CDR3 nucleotide sequence: TGTGCCAGCAGCTTGACAGGCCCTGGAAACACCATATATTTT.